These 7 T cell receptor beta chains were sequenced from one sample in a study of T cells in Graves' hyperthyroidism and ophthalmopathy. TCR beta CDR3 regions were amplified from RNA transcripts. HTBI primers were employed in a first-round RT-PCR of the TCR CDR3. TCRdb ran MiXCR on the multiplex PCR reads and lists one entry per CDR3 protein. Altogether more than 150,000 distinct CDR3 sequences are present, 17% being singletons, with the ten largest covering 29%. Sequenced: blood. Source of these receptors: a woman aged 45-59 years with Graves' hyperthyroidism.

This clonotype was detected ten times or more. V is TRBV11-2 and J is TRBJ1-1; the D gene is possibly TRBD1 (6 bases). CDR1 SGHAT and CDR2 FQNNGV come from the germline V gene. This CDR3 has 16 residues. V shed 5 bases and J shed 3 bases, with 19 bases lying between them. The CDR3 region has the DNA TGTGCCAGCAGCCCCAAAAGGGGGACGAGAGACACTGAAGCTTTCTTT. This translates into CASSPKRGTRDTEAFF. Looking up the rest from reference TRBV11-2 and TRBJ1-1 gives the full variable domain: EAGVAQSPRYKIIEKRQSVAFWCNPISGHATLYWYQQILGQGPKLLIQFQNNGVVDDSQLPKDRFSAERLKGVDSTLKIQPAKLEDSAVYLCASSPKRGTRDTEAFFGQGTRLTVV.

On this clonotype: A clone one base away is much larger, so this may be a read error. The rearrangement uses TRBV6-5 and TRBJ1-1; TRBD1 matches 7 bases. CDR1 and CDR2 (germline): MNHEY, SVGAGI. The CDR3 length is 15 residues. CDR3 loop: CASIYSRGNYTEAFF. In DNA form, the CDR3 reads TGTGCCAGCATTTACTCCAGGGGGAACTACACTGAAGCTTTCTTT.

V is TRBV5-1 and J is TRBJ1-2, with a tentative D call TRBD1 (6 bases). Germline CDR1 reads SGHRS; CDR2 reads YFSETQ. The CDR3 covers 13 residues. V dropped 0 bases and J dropped 8 bases, with 11 bases sitting between them. For the CDR3, the DNA is TGCGCCAGCAGCTTGGGGCAGGGGTTCGGCTACACCTTC. This codes for CASSLGQGFGYTF.

This clonotype was seen repeatedly, ten times or more. The chain couples TRBV19 to TRBJ2-3; tentative D call: TRBD2 (5 bases). Trimming stripped 5 bases from V and 4 bases from J, with 13 bases between. From germline, CDR1 is LNHDA and CDR2 SQIVND (reference sequence). The CDR3 runs to 14 residues. The CDR3 bases are TGTGCCAGTAGTGCAGGACTCTGGGCAGATACGCAGTATTTT. This codes for CASSAGLWADTQYF. The complete variable domain, with remaining parts taken from reference TRBV19 and TRBJ2-3, reads DGGITQSPKYLFRKEGQNVTLSCEQNLNHDAMYWYRQDPGQGLRLIYYSQIVNDFQKGDIAEGYSVSREKKESFPLTVTSAQKNPTAFYLCASSAGLWADTQYFGPGTRLTVL.

Of note for this clonotype: Mismatch with germline at one junction end may stem from a read error. The chain couples TRBV5-1 to TRBJ2-5; the match to TRBD1 covers 12 bases. Germline-derived CDR1 and CDR2 are SGHRS and YFSETQ. The CDR3 is made up of 16 amino acids. Written as DNA, the CDR3 is TGCGCCAGCAGCAAGGGACAGGGGGCCTTCCAAGGGACCCAGTACTTC. Its translation: CASSKGQGAFQGTQYF.

This chain connects TRBV11-2 to TRBJ2-3; possibly TRBD2 for D (6 bases). Trimming shortened V by 5 bases and J by 8 bases, and 20 bases separated the two germline ends. CDR1 and CDR2 (germline): SGHAT, FQNNGV. The CDR3 length is 15 residues. CDR3 sequence reads: CASSGLKGRRGTQYF. The CDR3 nucleotides are TGTGCCAGCAGCGGACTCAAGGGCCGGCGGGGTACGCAGTATTTT.

This clonotype has at least ten counts. CDR3 coding DNA: TGTGCCAGCAGCTTGAAGAGGACGCGTGCTGAAGCTTTCTTT. This sequence encodes CASSLKRTRAEAFF. V and J are TRBV5-8 and TRBJ1-1; D unresolved. CDR1 SGHTS and CDR2 YDEGEE come from the germline V gene. V lost 1 base, J lost 6 bases, and 13 bases lay in between. The CDR3 consists of 14 residues.